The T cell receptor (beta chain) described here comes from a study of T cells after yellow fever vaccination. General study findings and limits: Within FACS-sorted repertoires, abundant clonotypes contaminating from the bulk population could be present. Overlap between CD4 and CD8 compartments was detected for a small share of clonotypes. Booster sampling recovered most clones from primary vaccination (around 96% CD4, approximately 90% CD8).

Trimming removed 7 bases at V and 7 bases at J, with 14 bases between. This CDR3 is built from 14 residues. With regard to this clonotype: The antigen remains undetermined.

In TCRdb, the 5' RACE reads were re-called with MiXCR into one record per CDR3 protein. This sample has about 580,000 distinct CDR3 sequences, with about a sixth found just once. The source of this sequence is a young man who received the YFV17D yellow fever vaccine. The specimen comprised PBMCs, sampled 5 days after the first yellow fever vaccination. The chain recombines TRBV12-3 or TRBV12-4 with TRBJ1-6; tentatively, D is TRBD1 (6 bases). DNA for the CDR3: TGTGCCAGCACACCGGGGGCCCGGAATTCACCCCTCCACTTT. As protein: CASTPGARNSPLHF.